This T cell receptor (beta chain) was found in a study of T-cell memory formation after mild COVID-19. CDR1 and CDR2 from the germline V gene are MNHEY and SVGEGT. Trimming at V came to 2 bases and at J to 0 bases, leaving 8 bases not matched to a gene. This CDR3 spans 17 amino acids. TCR alpha and TCR beta cDNA libraries carrying sample barcodes and UMIs were produced by 5'RACE using constant-segment primers. MiXCR was run by TCRdb on the 5' RACE reads, yielding one entry per CDR3 protein. The data hold 550,000 to 700,000 distinct CDR3 sequences, with 17% observed a single time. Source material: PBMCs or a T cell subset sorted from them (not recorded which). The chain recombines TRBV6-2 or TRBV6-3 with TRBJ2-3, with 7 bases matching TRBD2. The TCR comes from an adult woman who had mild COVID-19 (a few samples of this study predate the infection). Cell type and time point are not known. CDR3 in DNA: TGTGCCAGCAGTTACCCACGAAGAGCGGGGAGCACAGATACGCAGTATTTT. Its protein is CASSYPRRAGSTDTQYF.